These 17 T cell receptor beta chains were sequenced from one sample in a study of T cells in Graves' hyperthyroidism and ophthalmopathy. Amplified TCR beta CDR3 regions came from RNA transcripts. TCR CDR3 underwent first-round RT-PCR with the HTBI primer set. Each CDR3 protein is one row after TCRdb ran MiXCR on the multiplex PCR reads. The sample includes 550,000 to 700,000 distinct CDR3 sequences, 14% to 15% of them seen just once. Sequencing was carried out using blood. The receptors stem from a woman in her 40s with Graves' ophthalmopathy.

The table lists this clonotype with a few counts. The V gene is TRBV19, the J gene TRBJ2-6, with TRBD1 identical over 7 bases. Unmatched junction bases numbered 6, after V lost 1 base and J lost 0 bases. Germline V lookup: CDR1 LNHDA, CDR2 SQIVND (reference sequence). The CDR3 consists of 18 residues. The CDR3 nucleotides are TGTGCCAGTAGTATAGGGAGACAGGGCTACTCTGGGGCCAACGTCCTGACTTTC. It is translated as CASSIGRQGYSGANVLTF.

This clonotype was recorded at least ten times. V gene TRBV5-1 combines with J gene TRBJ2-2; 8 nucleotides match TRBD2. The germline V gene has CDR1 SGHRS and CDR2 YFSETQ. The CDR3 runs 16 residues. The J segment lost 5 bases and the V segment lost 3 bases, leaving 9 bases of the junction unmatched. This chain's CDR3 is CASSSAGGAATGELFF. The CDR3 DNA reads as TGCGCCAGCAGCTCGGCCGGGGGGGCGGCGACCGGGGAGCTGTTTTTT.

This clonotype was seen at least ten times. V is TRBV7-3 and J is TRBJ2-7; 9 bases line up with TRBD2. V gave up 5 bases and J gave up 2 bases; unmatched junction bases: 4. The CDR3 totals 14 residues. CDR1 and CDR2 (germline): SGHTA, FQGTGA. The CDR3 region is CASSAGGPPYEQYF. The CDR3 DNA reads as TGTGCCAGCAGCGCGGGAGGGCCGCCCTACGAGCAGTACTTC. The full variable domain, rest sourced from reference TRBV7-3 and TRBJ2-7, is GAGVSQTPSNKVTEKGKYVELRCDPISGHTALYWYRQSLGQGPEFLIYFQGTGAADDSGLPNDRFFAVRPEGSVSTLKIQRTERGDSAVYLCASSAGGPPYEQYFGPGTRLTVT.

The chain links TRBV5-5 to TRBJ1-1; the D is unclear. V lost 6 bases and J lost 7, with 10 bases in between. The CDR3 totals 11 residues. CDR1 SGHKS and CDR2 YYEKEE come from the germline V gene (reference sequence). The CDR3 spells CASTDLYEAFF. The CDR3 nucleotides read TGTGCCAGCACGGACTTGTATGAAGCTTTCTTT.

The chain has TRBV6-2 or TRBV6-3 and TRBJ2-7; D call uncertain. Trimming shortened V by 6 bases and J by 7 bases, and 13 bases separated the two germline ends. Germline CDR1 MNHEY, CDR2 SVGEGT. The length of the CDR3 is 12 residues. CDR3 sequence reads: CASSYRLQEQYF. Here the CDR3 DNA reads TGTGCCAGCAGCTACCGCCTACAGGAGCAGTACTTC.

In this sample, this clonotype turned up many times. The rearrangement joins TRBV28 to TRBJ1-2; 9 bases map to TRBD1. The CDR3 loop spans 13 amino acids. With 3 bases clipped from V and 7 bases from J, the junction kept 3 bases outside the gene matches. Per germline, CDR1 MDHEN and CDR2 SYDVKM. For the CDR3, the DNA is TGTGCCAGCAGTTTCGACAGGGGGGCTGGCTACACCTTC. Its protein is CASSFDRGAGYTF.

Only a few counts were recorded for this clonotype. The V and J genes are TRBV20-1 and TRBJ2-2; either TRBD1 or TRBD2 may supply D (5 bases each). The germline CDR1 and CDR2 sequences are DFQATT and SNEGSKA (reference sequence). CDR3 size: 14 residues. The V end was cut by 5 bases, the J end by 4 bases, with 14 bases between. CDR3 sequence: CSAPYGASTGELFF. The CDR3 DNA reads TGCAGTGCTCCGTACGGGGCGAGCACCGGGGAGCTGTTTTTT.

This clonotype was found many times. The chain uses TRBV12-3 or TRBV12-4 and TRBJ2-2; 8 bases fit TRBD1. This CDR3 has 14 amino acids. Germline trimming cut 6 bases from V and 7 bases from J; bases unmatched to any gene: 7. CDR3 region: CASRDRGWVGELFF. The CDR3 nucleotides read TGTGCCAGCAGAGACAGGGGATGGGTCGGGGAGCTGTTTTTT.

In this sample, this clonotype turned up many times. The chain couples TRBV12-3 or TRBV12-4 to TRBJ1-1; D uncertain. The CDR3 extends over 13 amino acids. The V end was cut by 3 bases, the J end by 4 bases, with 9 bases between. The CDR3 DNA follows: TGTGCCAGCAGTTTCACGGTGGGCACTGAAGCTTTCTTT. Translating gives CASSFTVGTEAFF.

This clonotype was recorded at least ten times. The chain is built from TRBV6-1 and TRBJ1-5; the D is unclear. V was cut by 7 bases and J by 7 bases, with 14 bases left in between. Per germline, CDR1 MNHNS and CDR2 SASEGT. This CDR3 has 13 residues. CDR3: CASTNPTGQPQHF. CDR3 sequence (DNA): TGTGCCAGCACTAACCCCACCGGGCAGCCCCAGCATTTT.

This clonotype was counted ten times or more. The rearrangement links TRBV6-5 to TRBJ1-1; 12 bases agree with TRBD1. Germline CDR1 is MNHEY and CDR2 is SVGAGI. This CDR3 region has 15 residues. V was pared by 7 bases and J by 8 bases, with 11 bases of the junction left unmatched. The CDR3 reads CASKKGGQGAGEAFF. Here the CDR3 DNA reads TGTGCCAGCAAAAAGGGGGGACAGGGGGCGGGCGAAGCTTTCTTT.

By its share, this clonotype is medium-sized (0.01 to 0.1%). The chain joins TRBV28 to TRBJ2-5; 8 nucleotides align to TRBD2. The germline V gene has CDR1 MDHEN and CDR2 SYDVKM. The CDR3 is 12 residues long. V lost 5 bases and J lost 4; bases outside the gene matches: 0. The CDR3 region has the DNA TGTGCCAGCAGTAGCGGGAGAGAGACCCAGTACTTC. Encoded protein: CASSSGRETQYF.

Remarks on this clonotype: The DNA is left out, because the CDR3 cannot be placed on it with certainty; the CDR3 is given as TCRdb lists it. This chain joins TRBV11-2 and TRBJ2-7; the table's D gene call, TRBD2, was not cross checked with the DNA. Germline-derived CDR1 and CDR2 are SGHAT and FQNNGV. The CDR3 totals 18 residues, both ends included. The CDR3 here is CASSIYLCSVVAGYEQYF.

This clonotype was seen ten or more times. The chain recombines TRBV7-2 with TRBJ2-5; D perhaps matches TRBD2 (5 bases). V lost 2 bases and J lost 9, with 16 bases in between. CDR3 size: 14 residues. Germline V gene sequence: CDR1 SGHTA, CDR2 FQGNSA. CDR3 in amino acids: CASSLQEAEHPQYF. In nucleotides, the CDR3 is TGTGCCAGCAGCTTACAAGAAGCGGAGCACCCCCAGTACTTC.

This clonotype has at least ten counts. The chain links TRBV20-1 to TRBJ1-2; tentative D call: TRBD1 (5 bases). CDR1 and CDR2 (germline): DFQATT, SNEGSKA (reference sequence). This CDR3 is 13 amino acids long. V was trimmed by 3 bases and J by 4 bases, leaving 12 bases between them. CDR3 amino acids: CSARGGSAYGYTF. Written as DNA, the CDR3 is TGCAGTGCTAGGGGGGGGTCGGCCTATGGCTACACCTTC.

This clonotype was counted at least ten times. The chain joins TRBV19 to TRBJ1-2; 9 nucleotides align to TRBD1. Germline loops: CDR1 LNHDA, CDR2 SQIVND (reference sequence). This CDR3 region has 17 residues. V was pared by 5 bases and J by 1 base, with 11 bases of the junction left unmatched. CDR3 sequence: CASSPPGTGRVNYGYTF. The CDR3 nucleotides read TGTGCCAGTAGTCCGCCCGGGACAGGGCGTGTTAACTATGGCTACACCTTC.

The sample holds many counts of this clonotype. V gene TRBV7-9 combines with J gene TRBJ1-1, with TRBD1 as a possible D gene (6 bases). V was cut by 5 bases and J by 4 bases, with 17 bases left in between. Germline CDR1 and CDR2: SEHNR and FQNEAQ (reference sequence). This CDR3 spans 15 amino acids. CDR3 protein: CASSRIDRSTTEAFF. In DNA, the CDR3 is TGTGCCAGCAGCCGTATCGACAGGAGTACCACTGAAGCTTTCTTT.